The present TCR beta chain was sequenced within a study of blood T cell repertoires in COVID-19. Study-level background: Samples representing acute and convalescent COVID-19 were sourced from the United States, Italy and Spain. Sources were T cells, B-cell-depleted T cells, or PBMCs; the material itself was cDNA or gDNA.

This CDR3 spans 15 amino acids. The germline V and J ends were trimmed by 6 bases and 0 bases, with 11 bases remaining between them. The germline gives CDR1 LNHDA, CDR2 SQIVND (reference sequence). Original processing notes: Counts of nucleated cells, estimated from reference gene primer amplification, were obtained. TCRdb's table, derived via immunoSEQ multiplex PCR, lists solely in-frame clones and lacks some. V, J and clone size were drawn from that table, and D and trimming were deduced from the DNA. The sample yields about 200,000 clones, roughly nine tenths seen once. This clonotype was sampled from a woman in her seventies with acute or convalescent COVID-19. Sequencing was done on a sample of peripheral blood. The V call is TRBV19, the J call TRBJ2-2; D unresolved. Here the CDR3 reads CASRHVPSNTGELFF. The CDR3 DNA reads TGTGCCAGTAGACACGTACCTTCGAACACCGGGGAGCTGTTTTTT.